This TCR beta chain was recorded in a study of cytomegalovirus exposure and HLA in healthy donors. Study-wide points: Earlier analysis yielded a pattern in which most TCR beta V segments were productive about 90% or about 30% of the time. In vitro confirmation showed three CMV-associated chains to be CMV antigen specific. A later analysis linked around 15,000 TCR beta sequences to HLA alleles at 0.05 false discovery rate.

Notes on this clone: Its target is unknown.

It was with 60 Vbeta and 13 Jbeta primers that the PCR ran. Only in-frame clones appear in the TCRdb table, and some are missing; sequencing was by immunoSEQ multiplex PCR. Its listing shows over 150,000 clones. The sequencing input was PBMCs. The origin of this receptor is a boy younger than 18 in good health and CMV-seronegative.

CDR3 amino acids: CASRRQERRANTEAFF. CDR3 nucleotide sequence: TGTGCCAGTCGTAGACAGGAGAGGCGGGCGAACACTGAAGCTTTCTTT. V gene TRBV19 combines with J gene TRBJ1-1, with a possible D match to TRBD1 (6 bases). V lost 8 bases and J lost 1, with 20 bases in between. Germline loops: CDR1 LNHDA, CDR2 SQIVND (reference sequence). CDR3 size: 16 residues.